The next 15 T cell receptor beta chains were all read from a single sample in a study of blood T cell repertoires in COVID-19. The assay was immunoSEQ multiplex PCR, and TCRdb's table has in-frame clones only and misses some. The data show 100,000 to 150,000 clones, about 84% seen once. Sequences were obtained from peripheral blood. The receptor set was obtained from a human donor in a cohort sampled during active COVID-19.

The chain combines TRBV12-3 or TRBV12-4 with TRBJ1-1, with D hard to call. V lost 6 bases to trimming and J lost 6 bases, with 14 bases between them. The CDR3 consists of 13 residues. The CDR3 loop is CASSPSGGSEAFF. CDR3 nucleotide sequence: TGTGCCAGCAGCCCATCCGGAGGGTCTGAAGCTTTCTTT.

J is TRBJ1-5 and V is TRBV30; tentative D call: TRBD1 (5 bases). Germline assignment: CDR1 GTSNPN and CDR2 SVGIG (reference sequence). The CDR3 consists of 19 residues. Between the trimmed V and J ends, which lost 3 bases and 0 bases, there was a span of 24 bases. CDR3 DNA sequence: TGTGCCTGGAGCCATGGCGTGGGGTTCGGCGGGGGTAGCAATCAGCCCCAGCATTTT. It is translated as CAWSHGVGFGGGSNQPQHF.

In its sample, this clone was seen a few times. This chain links TRBV2 with TRBJ1-6, with 8 positions matching TRBD1. V lost 5 bases to trimming and J lost 10 bases; unmatched junction nucleotides: 7. Germline values: CDR1 SNHLY, CDR2 FYNNEI. This CDR3 contains 14 residues. In DNA form, the CDR3 reads TGTGCCAGCAGTAAGGACAGGGCAGACTCACCCCTCCACTTT. It codes for CASSKDRADSPLHF.

This sequence joins TRBV11-3 and TRBJ2-1, with 9 bases identical to TRBD1. CDR1 and CDR2 from the germline V gene are SGHNT and YENEEA. The CDR3 has 14 residues. With V trimmed by 5 bases and J by 8 bases, 7 bases remained unmatched. The CDR3 spells CASSQGQGGDEQFF. The CDR3 coding sequence is TGTGCCAGCAGCCAGGGACAGGGAGGCGATGAGCAGTTCTTC. Full variable domain (outside the CDR3, taken from reference TRBV11-3 and TRBJ2-1): EAGVVQSPRYKIIEKKQPVAFWCNPISGHNTLYWYLQNLGQGPELLIRYENEEAVDDSQLPKDRFSAERLKGVDSTLKIQPAELGDSAVYLCASSQGQGGDEQFFGPGTRLTVL.

The chain employs TRBV27 and TRBJ2-3, with D possibly matching TRBD2 (6 bases). The V end lost 6 bases, the J end lost 0 bases, and 19 bases lay between the germline ends. Germline lookup yields CDR1 MNHEY and CDR2 SMNVEV (reference sequence). CDR3 length: 17 amino acids. The CDR3, as DNA: TGTGCCAGCAGCCACCTTAGGACTGGGACTAGCACAGATACGCAGTATTTT. Translation gives CASSHLRTGTSTDTQYF.

V and J are TRBV7-9 and TRBJ1-1; maybe TRBD1 (6 bases). This CDR3 region has 14 residues. Germline V lookup: CDR1 SEHNR, CDR2 FQNEAQ (reference sequence). Deletions cut 5 bases from V and 5 bases from J, with 15 bases between. The CDR3 protein is CASSKQGRGTEAFF. The CDR3 bases are TGTGCCAGCAGCAAACAGGGCCGTGGGACTGAAGCTTTCTTT.

The chain recombines TRBV15 with TRBJ1-1, with TRBD1 matching over 9 bases. CDR3 length: 18 amino acids. The trim removed 0 bases at V and 1 base at J, leaving 9 bases unmatched. From germline, CDR1 is LNHNV and CDR2 YYDKDF (reference sequence). CDR3 nucleotide sequence: TGTGCCACCAGCAGAGATCGGGGACAGGGTACGCAGAACACTGAAGCTTTCTTT. It codes for CATSRDRGQGTQNTEAFF. The whole variable domain, remainder taken from reference TRBV15 and TRBJ1-1, is DAMVIQNPRYQVTQFGKPVTLSCSQTLNHNVMYWYQQKSSQAPKLLFHYYDKDFNNEADTPDNFQSRRPNTSFCFLDIRSPGLGDTAMYLCATSRDRGQGTQNTEAFFGQGTRLTVV.

This clone was found once. The V and J genes are TRBV7-2 and TRBJ1-2; 8 bases align to TRBD1. The CDR3 covers 16 residues. Germline V CDR1 and CDR2: SGHTA, FQGNSA. The V gene end was trimmed by 1 base and the J gene end by 2 bases; junction bases not matched to a gene: 6. Written as DNA, the CDR3 is TGTGCCAGCAGCTTAGTGGGACAGGTGCCAAACTATGGCTACACCTTC. Residues: CASSLVGQVPNYGYTF.

The chain recombines TRBV7-3 with TRBJ2-1; 11 positions match TRBD2. CDR1 and CDR2 from the germline V gene are SGHTA and FQGTGA. V shed 5 bases, J shed 9 bases, and the junction held 6 bases outside the gene matches. The length of the CDR3 is 14 residues. CDR3 nucleotide sequence: TGTGCCAGCAGCCTGGGACTAGCGGAGAGTGAGCAGTTCTTC. It translates to CASSLGLAESEQFF.

This chain uses TRBV6-5 with TRBJ2-7, with D unclear. This CDR3 spans 15 amino acids. V was trimmed by 0 bases and J by 0 bases, leaving 9 bases between them. From germline, CDR1 is MNHEY and CDR2 SVGAGI. The CDR3 reads CASSYSWSSSYEQYF. In DNA form, the CDR3 reads TGTGCCAGCAGTTACTCGTGGAGTAGCTCCTACGAGCAGTACTTC.

This clone was counted only a few times. The chain has TRBV28 and TRBJ1-1; D is unresolved. The germline CDR1 and CDR2 sequences are MDHEN and SYDVKM. Trimming took off 10 bases at V and 1 base at J, with 7 bases between the two ends. The CDR3 runs to 11 residues. CDR3 loop: CATTANTEAFF. The CDR3 bases are TGTGCCACTACAGCGAACACTGAAGCTTTCTTT. Using reference TRBV28 and TRBJ1-1 for the parts outside the CDR3, the full variable domain is DVKVTQSSRYLVKRTGEKVFLECVQDMDHENMFWYRQDPGLGLRLIYFSYDVKMKEKGDIPEGYSVSREKKERFSLILESASTNQTSMYLCATTANTEAFFGQGTRLTVV.

Many counts were recorded for this clone. This chain joins TRBV4-1 and TRBJ1-6; maybe TRBD1 (6 bases). Trimming shortened V by 0 bases and J by 9 bases, and 15 bases separated the two germline ends. There are 16 residues in the CDR3. CDR1 is MGHRA, CDR2 YSYEKL, per germline. CDR3 sequence: CASSQDSSRGTSPLHF. The CDR3 DNA reads TGCGCCAGCAGCCAAGATAGTAGCAGGGGTACTTCACCCCTCCACTTT.

The genes are TRBV7-2 and TRBJ2-3; 7 positions match TRBD2. The J segment lost 3 bases and the V segment lost 7 bases, leaving 7 bases of the junction unmatched. The CDR3 contains 14 residues. CDR1 and CDR2 (germline): SGHTA, FQGNSA. DNA of the CDR3: TGTGCCAGCAACCGGGCTAGCGGTACAGATACGCAGTATTTT. Residues: CASNRASGTDTQYF.

The chain is built from TRBV10-3 and TRBJ1-5; 8 nucleotides match TRBD1. The germline CDR1 and CDR2 sequences are ENHRY and SYGVKD. The CDR3 length is 15 residues. Trimming took 5 bases from V and 4 from J; bases not matched to a gene: 7. The CDR3: CAISSGQGLNQPQHF. The DNA of the CDR3 is TGTGCCATCAGTTCTGGACAGGGCCTGAATCAGCCCCAGCATTTT.

The chain joins TRBV5-1 to TRBJ2-1, with TRBD2 as a possible D gene (5 bases). The length of the CDR3 is 17 residues. Germline CDR1 is SGHRS and CDR2 is YFSETQ. V lost 0 bases, J lost 8 bases, and 21 bases lay in between. Here the CDR3 reads CASSLGITSGGGHEQFF. CDR3 nucleotide sequence: TGCGCCAGCAGCTTGGGTATCACCTCGGGCGGCGGGCATGAGCAGTTCTTC.